This T cell receptor (beta chain) was sequenced for a study of CD8 T cells in ankylosing spondylitis. Study-wide findings and caveats: There was a TCR beta motif, made of 7 or 8 highly homologous variants, that appeared characteristic of ankylosing spondylitis blood.

In its sample, this clonotype was seen many times. What it binds is not known. Libraries of TCR beta came from quantitative 5'-RACE with molecular barcodes. TCRdb recomputed calls from the 5' RACE reads with MiXCR, one row per CDR3 protein. The sample gives about 510,000 distinct CDR3 sequences, roughly 5.3% of which show up once; roughly 3.5% is in the top ten. The clonotype was recovered from a male donor with ankylosing spondylitis. Input material: blood, either unsorted or a sorted T cell fraction (not recorded which).

CDR3 amino acids: CASSFDGEQETQYF. CDR3 coding DNA: TGCGCCAGCAGCTTCGACGGAGAACAAGAGACCCAGTACTTC. The chain recombines TRBV5-1 with TRBJ2-5; D not certain. This CDR3 has 14 amino acids. The V gene's germline CDR1 is SGHRS and CDR2 YFSETQ. V lost 2 bases and J lost 2, with 10 bases in between.